This T cell receptor (beta chain) was found in a study of shared clonotypes between healthy human individuals. Germline CDR1 and CDR2: WNHNN and SYGVQD (reference sequence). The CDR3 length is 16 residues. J gave up 2 bases and V 4 bases, and 5 bases lay outside the gene matches. TCRdb keeps only in-frame clones here, not all; method: immunoSEQ multiplex PCR. In the table there are 95,000 to 120,000 clones, around 68% of which are singletons. The clonotype comes from a woman in her 30s in good health. The sequencing input was memory CD8+ T cells sorted from blood. Indicated subset: CD45RO+ cells pooled with CCR7-negative TemRA cells. The chain recombines TRBV10-1 with TRBJ2-3; 11 bases match TRBD2. Here the CDR3 DNA reads TGCGCCAGCAGTGCTGCACTAGCGGGAGACACAGATACGCAGTATTTT. As protein: CASSAALAGDTDTQYF.